Below are 29 T cell receptor beta chains sequenced from a single sample in a study of vaccination and CD4 T cells after COVID-19. This sample's treatment: approximately nine-day PBMC culture with coronavirus spike peptide pools or control peptides (ViraFEST assay). Cultured CD4+ T cell DNA was sequenced using the Oncomine TCR Beta short-read assay. Each CDR3 protein gets one entry after TCRdb re-called the PCR reads with MiXCR. The sample lists approximately 10,000 distinct CDR3 sequences; more than 70% were seen once. These receptors have no known antigen. Sequencing input: CD4+ T cells from blood, cultured in vitro. These receptors all come from a human donor who had recovered from COVID-19.

The chain combines TRBV2 with TRBJ2-2, with TRBD2 matching 10 bases. Trimming removed 6 bases from V and 1 base from J; junction bases left unmatched: 5. Germline V gives CDR1 SNHLY, CDR2 FYNNEI. This CDR3 has 16 residues. The CDR3 DNA sequence: TGTGCCAGCAGGAGGAGCGGGGGGGAGAACACCGGGGAGCTGTTTTTT. Amino acid sequence: CASRRSGGENTGELFF.

The genes are TRBV6-1 and TRBJ1-5; 7 nucleotides match TRBD1. Germline trimming cut 7 bases from V and 0 bases from J; bases unmatched to any gene: 6. Germline loops: CDR1 MNHNS, CDR2 SASEGT. The CDR3 covers 15 residues. CDR3 sequence (DNA): TGTGCCAGCAAGGACAGGACGTATAGCAATCAGCCCCAGCATTTT. Its protein product is CASKDRTYSNQPQHF.

The V and J genes are TRBV20-1 and TRBJ1-2; D call uncertain. Germline V gives CDR1 DFQATT, CDR2 SNEGSKA (reference sequence). This CDR3 is 13 amino acids long. V gave up 0 bases and J gave up 7 bases, with 12 bases separating them. The CDR3 spells CSARDETLGGYTF. The CDR3 region has the DNA TGCAGTGCTAGAGATGAGACCTTGGGTGGCTACACCTTC.

The V gene is TRBV21-1, the J gene TRBJ1-5. TRBV21-1 counts as a pseudogene. The CDR3 has 15 residues. CDR3 sequence (DNA): TGTGCCAGCAGCAAGGCCGCTAACAGCAATCAGCCCCAGCATTTT. This codes for CASSKAANSNQPQHF.

The V and J genes are TRBV25-1 and TRBJ1-1; D is perhaps TRBD1 (6 bases). Germline CDR1 and CDR2: MGHDK and SYGVNS. The CDR3 consists of 17 residues. Deletions cut 6 bases from V and 2 bases from J, with 22 bases between. Here the CDR3 reads CASSQGGSLGRNTEAFF. The CDR3 nucleotides read TGTGCCAGCAGCCAAGGGGGGTCGCTGGGAAGAAACACTGAAGCTTTCTTT.

In this sample, this clonotype turned up once. The chain is built from TRBV2 and TRBJ1-3, with 8 bases lining up with TRBD1. This CDR3 has 13 amino acids. The V and J ends lost 9 bases and 6 bases, in that order; junction bases with no gene match: 7. CDR1 and CDR2 (germline): SNHLY, FYNNEI. The CDR3 region is CARGTGRPNTIYF. The CDR3 DNA sequence: TGTGCCAGAGGGACAGGCCGACCAAACACCATATATTTT. Full variable domain (missing parts from reference TRBV2 and TRBJ1-3): EPEVTQTPSHQVTQMGQEVILRCVPISNHLYFYWYRQILGQKVEFLVSFYNNEISEKSEIFDDQFSVERPDGSNFTLKIRSTKLEDSAMYFCARGTGRPNTIYFGEGSWLTVV.

This chain uses TRBV4-3 with TRBJ2-1; 11 bases are shared with TRBD2. Trimming removed 1 base from V and 6 bases from J; junction bases left unmatched: 5. Germline lookup yields CDR1 LGHNA and CDR2 YSLEER. The CDR3 is 16 residues long. Here the CDR3 reads CASSQGLAGYSNEQFF. CDR3 sequence (DNA): TGCGCCAGCAGCCAAGGACTAGCGGGGTACTCCAATGAGCAGTTCTTC.

V gene TRBV7-2 combines with J gene TRBJ2-5, with TRBD2 matching 13 bases. Losses at the gene ends were 5 bases for V and 1 base for J; bases not matched to a gene: 16. This CDR3 spans 20 amino acids. Germline V gives CDR1 SGHTA, CDR2 FQGNSA. The CDR3 region is CASSPLSTSGRRGAQETQYF. CDR3 DNA sequence: TGTGCCAGCAGCCCCCTCTCGACTAGCGGGAGGAGGGGGGCCCAAGAGACCCAGTACTTC.

The chain employs TRBV15 and TRBJ1-2, with D perhaps matching TRBD1 (5 bases). Trimming took off 3 bases at V and 8 bases at J, with 13 bases between the two ends. CDR1 is LNHNV and CDR2 is YYDKDF in the germline V gene (reference sequence). The CDR3 spans 13 residues. The CDR3 DNA follows: TGTGCCACCAGCAGTCGCGGGGCACTAGGCTACACCTTC. Translation: CATSSRGALGYTF.

This chain links TRBV2 with TRBJ2-2, with 9 bases matching TRBD1. The CDR3 length is 17 residues. From germline, CDR1 is SNHLY and CDR2 FYNNEI. Trimming cost V 1 base and J 6 bases; bases outside gene matches: 9. CDR3 sequence (DNA): TGTGCCAGCAGTGAAGATAGGGACAGGGCTATAGCCGGGGAGCTGTTTTTT. Translating gives CASSEDRDRAIAGELFF.

V is TRBV7-2 and J is TRBJ2-3; 7 positions agree with TRBD2. The J segment lost 0 bases and the V segment lost 1 base, leaving 7 bases of the junction unmatched. The CDR3 sequence is 17 residues long. Germline lookup yields CDR1 SGHTA and CDR2 FQGNSA. The CDR3 sequence is CASSLGQLAPSTDTQYF. The CDR3 coding sequence is TGTGCCAGCAGCTTAGGGCAACTAGCGCCGAGCACAGATACGCAGTATTTT.

The V gene is TRBV20-1, the J gene TRBJ2-3; 9 nucleotides agree with TRBD2. Germline V gene lookup returns CDR1 DFQATT and CDR2 SNEGSKA (reference sequence). The CDR3 is 14 amino acids. V gave up 2 bases and J gave up 6 bases; unmatched junction bases: 6. As DNA, the CDR3 is TGCAGTGCTAGATTATCCAGCGGGAGGGATACGCAGTATTTT. It translates to CSARLSSGRDTQYF.

J is TRBJ2-2 and V is TRBV19; D perhaps matches TRBD1 (6 bases). This CDR3 has 16 amino acids. Germline loops: CDR1 LNHDA, CDR2 SQIVND (reference sequence). V was clipped by 5 bases and J by 3 bases, with 16 bases between them. CDR3 sequence reads: CASSSGQTLYTGELFF. The CDR3 bases are TGTGCCAGTAGTTCCGGACAGACACTTTACACCGGGGAGCTGTTTTTT.

This clonotype came up a few times. V and J are TRBV19 and TRBJ1-5; a possible D gene is TRBD1 (5 bases). Deletions cut 0 bases from V and 7 bases from J, with 19 bases between. This CDR3 spans 17 amino acids. CDR1 LNHDA and CDR2 SQIVND come from the germline V gene (reference sequence). The CDR3 spells CASSIDHRQIVGQPQHF. The CDR3 nucleotides read TGTGCCAGTAGTATAGATCACAGGCAGATAGTCGGGCAGCCCCAGCATTTT.

The rearrangement links TRBV2 to TRBJ1-1; D is ambiguous. Germline V gene data show CDR1 as SNHLY and CDR2 as FYNNEI. The CDR3 is made up of 15 amino acids. V lost 1 base and J lost 1, with 10 bases in between. The CDR3 region is CASSEVGSGNTEAFF. The DNA of the CDR3 is TGTGCCAGCAGTGAAGTAGGCAGCGGGAACACTGAAGCTTTCTTT.

The rearrangement links TRBV10-3 to TRBJ2-5, with a tentative D call TRBD2 (6 bases). Germline loops: CDR1 ENHRY, CDR2 SYGVKD. This CDR3 has 14 amino acids. V dropped 4 bases and J dropped 5 bases, with 14 bases sitting between them. CDR3: CAISGVASVETQYF. The CDR3 DNA follows: TGTGCCATCAGTGGAGTGGCTAGCGTGGAGACCCAGTACTTC.

The gene calls are TRBV20-1 and TRBJ1-4; 9 bases line up with TRBD1. With V trimmed by 3 bases and J by 8 bases, 10 bases remained unmatched. The CDR3 totals 15 residues. The germline V gene encodes CDR1 DFQATT and CDR2 SNEGSKA (reference sequence). The CDR3: CSARIPGTGYEKLFF. The CDR3 DNA reads TGCAGTGCTAGGATCCCGGGGACAGGGTACGAAAAACTGTTTTTT.

V and J are TRBV9 and TRBJ2-1; 11 bases agree with TRBD2. There are 18 residues in the CDR3. Per germline, CDR1 SGDLS and CDR2 YYNGEE. V dropped 0 bases and J dropped 7; count of bases not matched to a gene: 12. The CDR3 DNA reads TGTGCCAGCAGCGTAGGATCAGGGCTAGCGGGAGGCATAAATGAGCAGTTCTTC. Translated: CASSVGSGLAGGINEQFF.

J is TRBJ2-3 and V is TRBV30; 8 bases line up with TRBD1. CDR3 length equals 14 residues. Germline V gene sequence: CDR1 GTSNPN, CDR2 SVGIG (reference sequence). The trim removed 7 bases at V and 6 bases at J, leaving 12 bases unmatched. The CDR3 DNA reads TGTGCCTTCGCCTCGCGACAGGGGCCCGATACGCAGTATTTT. Translating gives CAFASRQGPDTQYF.

The genes are TRBV20-1 and TRBJ2-5; 8 nucleotides agree with TRBD1. CDR1 and CDR2 (germline): DFQATT, SNEGSKA (reference sequence). The CDR3 is 17 amino acids. With V trimmed by 3 bases and J by 5 bases, 17 bases remained unmatched. CDR3 bases: TGCAGTGCTAGGGAGACTCCCGGACAGGGAGTTGGGGAGACCCAGTACTTC. As protein: CSARETPGQGVGETQYF.

This clonotype showed up just once. The rearrangement links TRBV11-2 to TRBJ1-2; the match to TRBD1 covers 7 bases. The CDR3 has 14 amino acids. Germline V lookup: CDR1 SGHAT, CDR2 FQNNGV. J gave up 7 bases and V 1 base, and 6 bases lay outside the gene matches. CDR3 protein: CASSLGRGYLGYTF. Written as DNA, the CDR3 is TGTGCCAGCAGCTTAGGCAGGGGGTATCTTGGCTACACCTTC.

This chain links TRBV19 with TRBJ1-1; D is uncertain. There are 15 residues in the CDR3. V lost 0 bases, J lost 1 base, and 9 bases lay in between. Germline loops: CDR1 LNHDA, CDR2 SQIVND (reference sequence). The CDR3 protein is CASSIDGVGNTEAFF. The CDR3 bases are TGTGCCAGTAGTATAGATGGGGTAGGGAACACTGAAGCTTTCTTT.

The rearrangement joins TRBV20-1 to TRBJ1-2; the D gene is possibly TRBD1 (5 bases). CDR1 and CDR2 (germline): DFQATT, SNEGSKA (reference sequence). V lost 5 bases, J lost 8 bases, and 24 bases lay in between. The CDR3 totals 15 residues. This chain's CDR3 is CSAGAPSNRGRGYTF. The DNA for the CDR3 is TGCAGTGCTGGGGCCCCCTCAAACCGGGGACGAGGCTACACCTTC.

This clonotype appeared a single time. V gene TRBV3-1 combines with J gene TRBJ1-6, with TRBD1 matching 7 bases. Germline loops: CDR1 LGHDT, CDR2 YNNKEL (reference sequence). V gave up 3 bases and J gave up 6 bases; unmatched junction bases: 2. This CDR3 contains 14 residues. The CDR3 reads CASSQQGGNSPLHF. CDR3 nucleotide sequence: TGTGCCAGCAGCCAGCAGGGGGGTAATTCACCCCTCCACTTT.

This chain uses TRBV2 with TRBJ2-1, with TRBD2 identical over 7 bases. The length of the CDR3 is 14 residues. V shed 1 base, J shed 11 bases, and the junction held 8 bases outside the gene matches. Germline V lookup: CDR1 SNHLY, CDR2 FYNNEI. The CDR3 coding sequence is TGTGCCAGCAGTGAAGGGTCACTAGCGCGGAAGCAGTTCTTC. Its translation is CASSEGSLARKQFF.

CDR3 sequence (DNA): TGTGCCAGCATTTCACTAGCCTACAATGAGCAGTTCTTC. Translation: CASISLAYNEQFF. The rearrangement uses TRBV2 and TRBJ2-1; weak D call: TRBD2 (5 bases). Deletions cut 7 bases from V and 2 bases from J, with 9 bases between. The germline V gene encodes CDR1 SNHLY and CDR2 FYNNEI. This CDR3 is built from 13 residues. The full variable domain, rest sourced from reference TRBV2 and TRBJ2-1, is EPEVTQTPSHQVTQMGQEVILRCVPISNHLYFYWYRQILGQKVEFLVSFYNNEISEKSEIFDDQFSVERPDGSNFTLKIRSTKLEDSAMYFCASISLAYNEQFFGPGTRLTVL.

This clonotype was counted a few times. The J gene is TRBJ1-1, the V gene TRBV6-1, with TRBD1 matching over 8 bases. The trim removed 3 bases at V and 8 bases at J, leaving 11 bases unmatched. CDR1 and CDR2 from the germline V gene are MNHNS and SASEGT. This CDR3 region has 15 residues. In DNA form, the CDR3 reads TGTGCCAGCAGTGATTTAGGGACAGGTCCGAAAGAAGCTTTCTTT. It yields the protein CASSDLGTGPKEAFF.

V is TRBV6-4 and J is TRBJ2-2, with no clear D. Germline CDR1 and CDR2: MRHNA and SNTAGT. This CDR3 spans 13 amino acids. Trimming shortened V by 3 bases and J by 3 bases, and 5 bases separated the two germline ends. The CDR3, as DNA: TGTGCCAGCAGTGAACATGACACCGGGGAGCTGTTTTTT. This codes for CASSEHDTGELFF.

By sample share, this clonotype is large. The chain carries TRBV30 and TRBJ1-2, with D unclear. The length of the CDR3 is 13 residues. V lost 0 bases, J lost 2 bases, and 7 bases lay in between. The V gene's germline CDR1 is GTSNPN and CDR2 SVGIG (reference sequence). For the CDR3, the DNA is TGTGCCTGGAGTGTCTCCCAGAACTATGGCTACACCTTC. Its translation is CAWSVSQNYGYTF.